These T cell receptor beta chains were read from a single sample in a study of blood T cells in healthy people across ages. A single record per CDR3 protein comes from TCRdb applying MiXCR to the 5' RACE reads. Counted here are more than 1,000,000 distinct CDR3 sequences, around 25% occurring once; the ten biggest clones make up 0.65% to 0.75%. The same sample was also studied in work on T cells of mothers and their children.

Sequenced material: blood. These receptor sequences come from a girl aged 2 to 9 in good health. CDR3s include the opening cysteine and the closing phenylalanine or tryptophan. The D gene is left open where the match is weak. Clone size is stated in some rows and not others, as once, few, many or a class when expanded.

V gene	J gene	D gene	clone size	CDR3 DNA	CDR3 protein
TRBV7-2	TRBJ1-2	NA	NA	TGTGCCAGCAGCCTTCATTCGACAGACTACTATGGCTACACCTTC	CASSLHSTDYYGYTF
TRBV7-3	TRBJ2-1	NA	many	TGTGCCAGCAGCTCATACGGGAGCGGTGAGCAGTTCTTC	CASSSYGSGEQFF
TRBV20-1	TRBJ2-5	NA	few	TGCAGTGCTAGAGATACCGGGACACAAGAGACCCAGTACTTC	CSARDTGTQETQYF
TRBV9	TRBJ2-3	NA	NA	TGTGCCAGCAGCGCATCCTCGGACAGAACTAGCACAGATACGCAGTATTTT	CASSASSDRTSTDTQYF
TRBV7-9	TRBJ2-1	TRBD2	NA	TGTGCCAGCAGCCCAGGACTAGCGAAGAATGAGCAGTTCTTC	CASSPGLAKNEQFF
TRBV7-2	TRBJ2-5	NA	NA	TGTGCCAGCAGTTTAGGGGCGGGATCGGAGACCCAGTACTTC	CASSLGAGSETQYF
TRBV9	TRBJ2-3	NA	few	TGTGCCAGCAGCGGACGTTTCGCAGATACGCAGTATTTT	CASSGRFADTQYF
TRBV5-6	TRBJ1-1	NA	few	TGTGCCAGCAGCTTGACCCTGGTTGAAGCTTTCTTT	CASSLTLVEAFF
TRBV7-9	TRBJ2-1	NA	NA	TGTGCCAGCAGCCGGGCCGGGACTGCTTACAATGAGCAGTTCTTC	CASSRAGTAYNEQFF
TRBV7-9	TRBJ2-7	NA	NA	TGTGCCAGCAGCGCCTTCACCTACACGAGTTCCTACGAGCAGTACTTC	CASSAFTYTSSYEQYF
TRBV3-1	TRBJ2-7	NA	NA	TGTGCCAGCAGCTACCGGGGGATCACGGATTACGAGCAGTACTTC	CASSYRGITDYEQYF
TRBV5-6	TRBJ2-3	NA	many	TGTGCCAGCAGCCTATCTGCCGGGACCTCCACAGATACGCAGTATTTT	CASSLSAGTSTDTQYF
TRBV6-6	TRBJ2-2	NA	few	TGTGCCAGCACCCAGTGGTTTTTGGCTCCCACCGGGGAGCTGTTTTTT	CASTQWFLAPTGELFF
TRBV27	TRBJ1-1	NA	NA	TGTGCCAGCGGCCTACAGTCGAGCACTGAAGCTTTCTTT	CASGLQSSTEAFF
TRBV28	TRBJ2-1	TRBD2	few	TGTGCCACTCTTATTTCGGGGGGGGGCTACAATGAGCAGTTCTTC	CATLISGGGYNEQFF
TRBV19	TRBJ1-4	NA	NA	TGTGCCAGTAAGGTATCTGGACTGTCCGCTAATGAAAAACTGTTTTTT	CASKVSGLSANEKLFF
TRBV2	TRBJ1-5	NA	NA	TGTGCCAGCAGTGGCCGGGACCAACGGGGGTATAGCAATCAGCCCCAGCATTTT	CASSGRDQRGYSNQPQHF
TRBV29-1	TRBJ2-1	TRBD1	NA	TGCAGCGTGGGAGAGGGACAGGGCGAAGGTGAGCAGTTCTTC	CSVGEGQGEGEQFF
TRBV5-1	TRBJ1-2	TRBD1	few	TGCGCCAGCAGCTTACTCCGGGACAGCCTCTATGGCTACACCTTC	CASSLLRDSLYGYTF
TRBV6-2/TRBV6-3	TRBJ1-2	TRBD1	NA	TGTGCCAGCAGTTCGGTGACAGGGACTAACTATGGCTACACCTTC	CASSSVTGTNYGYTF
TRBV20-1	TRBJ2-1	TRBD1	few	TGCAGTGCTCTCACAGGGGCCAATGAGCAGTTCTTC	CSALTGANEQFF
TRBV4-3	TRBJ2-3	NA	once	TGCGCCAGCAGCCAAGATTGGAGACTACCCTTCACAGATACGCAGTATTTT	CASSQDWRLPFTDTQYF
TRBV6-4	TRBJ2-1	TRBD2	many	TGTGCCAGCAGTGACTCTAGCGGGGGGGGCAATGAGCAGTTCTTC	CASSDSSGGGNEQFF
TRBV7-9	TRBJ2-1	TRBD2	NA	TGTGCCAGCAGCCACCTTTTGGGACTAGCGGGGACCTACAATGAGCAGTTCTTC	CASSHLLGLAGTYNEQFF
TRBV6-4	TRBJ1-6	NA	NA	TGTGCCAGCAGTGACGAGGCGGGCGACCCACCCCTCCACTTT	CASSDEAGDPPLHF
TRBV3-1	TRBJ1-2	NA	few	TGTGCCAGCAGCGTAGTTCCGAACTATGGCTACACCTTC	CASSVVPNYGYTF
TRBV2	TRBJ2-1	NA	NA	TGTGCCAGCAGTGAACGTGGCGAGTTTAGCGAGCAGTTCTTC	CASSERGEFSEQFF
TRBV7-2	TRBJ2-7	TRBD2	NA	TGTGCCGGCAGCCCAGAGGAGTTAGCGGGATATTACGAGCAGTACTTC	CAGSPEELAGYYEQYF
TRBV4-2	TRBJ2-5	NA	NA	TGTGCCAGCAGCCAAGATCAACAAACCCAAGAGACCCAGTACTTC	CASSQDQQTQETQYF
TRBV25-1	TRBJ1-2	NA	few	TGTGCCAGCAGTGACAGGGTTTCTGGCTACACCTTC	CASSDRVSGYTF
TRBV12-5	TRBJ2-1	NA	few	TGTGCTAGTGGTTTGGACAGGGACCTATACAATGAGCAGTTCTTC	CASGLDRDLYNEQFF
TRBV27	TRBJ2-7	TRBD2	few	TGTGCCAGCAGTTTGTTTTCCGGGACTAGCCCCTACGAGCAGTACTTC	CASSLFSGTSPYEQYF
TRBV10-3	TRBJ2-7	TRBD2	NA	TGTGCCATCAGTGAGTCGCTGGCCAGCGGGATTTACGAGCAGTACTTC	CAISESLASGIYEQYF
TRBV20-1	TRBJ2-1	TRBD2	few	TGTAGTGCTAGAGATTGGGGGCTAGCGGGAGGACGCAATGAGCAGTTCTTC	CSARDWGLAGGRNEQFF
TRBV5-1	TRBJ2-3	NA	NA	TGCGCCAGCAGCTTAAAACGCACAGATACGCACTATTTT	CASSLKRTDTHYF
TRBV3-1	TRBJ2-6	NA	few	TGTGCCAGCAGCCCCCTGGGCGGACGCTCTGGGGCCAACGTCCTGACTTTC	CASSPLGGRSGANVLTF
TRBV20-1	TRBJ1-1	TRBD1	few	TGCAGTGCTAATCAGGGGGCGTTTACTGAAGCTTTCTTT	CSANQGAFTEAFF
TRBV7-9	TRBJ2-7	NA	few	TGTGCCAGCAGCTCGACCTCCCAAGGACTGCTCGAGCAGTACTTC	CASSSTSQGLLEQYF
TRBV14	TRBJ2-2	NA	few	TGTGCCAGCAGCCAAACGGGCGCGAACACCGGGGAGCTGTTTTTT	CASSQTGANTGELFF
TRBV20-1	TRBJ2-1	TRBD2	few	TGCAGTGCTAGAGATATATCGAGCGGGGGTTACAATGAGCAGTTCTTC	CSARDISSGGYNEQFF
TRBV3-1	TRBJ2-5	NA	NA	TGTGCCAGCAGCCAGGTTCAAAAGGGGTCGTGGGAGACCCAGTACTTC	CASSQVQKGSWETQYF
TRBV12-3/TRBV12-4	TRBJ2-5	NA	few	TGTGCCAGCGGTCAGCGGCCGGAGACCCAGTACTTC	CASGQRPETQYF
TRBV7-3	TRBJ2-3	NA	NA	TGTGCCAGCAGCCCGTACCTGACTAGCACAGATACGCAGTATTTT	CASSPYLTSTDTQYF
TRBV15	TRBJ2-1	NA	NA	TGTACCACCAGCAAGGGCGGGGCCTCCTACAATGAGCAGTTCTTC	CTTSKGGASYNEQFF
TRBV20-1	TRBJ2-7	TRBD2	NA	TGCAGTGCCAAGGAGAGGCCAGCGGGGCTCACCGGGGAGCAATACTTC	CSAKERPAGLTGEQYF